This T cell receptor beta chain derives from a study of cytomegalovirus exposure and HLA in healthy donors listed by TCRdb under 2017. Concerning the study at large: According to an earlier analysis of several hundred of the donors, about 179 million T cells yielded over 90 million unique TCR beta sequences and about 280 Gb of sequence data. An early release that covered about 600 HLA-typed donors contained approximately 290 gigabases of sequencing data and tens of millions of unique TCR sequences. Of the approximately 370 genotyped donors, more than 75% were placed in the genetic ancestry cluster associated with self-reported Caucasian donors. The study aimed to test whether signatures of past pathogen exposure could be identified by cataloging public T cell receptors. The study profiled the T cell repertoires of hundreds of subjects by immunosequencing and related them to cytomegalovirus serostatus. A separate validation cohort of roughly 120 different subjects was used in addition to the 666-subject first cohort. The study combined high-throughput TCR immunosequencing, statistical association of individual TCRs with disease status, and machine learning to predict cytomegalovirus infection status. To study patterns of TCR occurrence, a later analysis re-analyzed previously published TCR beta repertoires from just over 650 donors and added high-resolution HLA genotyping. In the later analysis, no new phenotypic data were used to find candidate immune exposures; instead, reliance was placed on TCR beta sequences and their occurrence across donors. An earlier analysis of several hundred of the donors used high-throughput TCR beta sequencing to judge whether each TCR beta V gene segment behaved as functional or pseudogenic. Donor age, sex, ethnicity and CMV serostatus were collected together with the repertoire data. Genome-wide SNP genotypes for about three fifths of the roughly 670 donors were used in a later genetic analysis, which treated that subset as a discovery cohort. Every discovery cohort repertoire had been produced on one sequencing platform. Both class I and class II loci were covered by HLA typing, at four-digit resolution. The number of typed donors differed by locus: about 620-630 for A, B, C, DRB1 and DQB1; 522 for DQA1; approximately 610 for DPA1; and some 430 for DPB1. Roughly five DR-DQ haplotypes were handled as single units for association and clustering, since linkage in the cohort was strong. Across about 370 genotyped donors of the cohort, an average of roughly 250,000 unique TCR beta nucleotide sequences per donor were sequenced, and around 19% of those sequences were non-productive. Results and caveats for the whole study, not just this receptor: A total of about 180 TCR beta chains were listed by the study as associated with cytomegalovirus. In a later genetic analysis, fewer N-insertions in productive TCRs were reported among donors in an Asian-associated ancestry cluster than the roughly 640-donor mean. At a false discovery rate of 0.05, a later analysis linked 15,000 to 20,000 TCR beta sequences to specific HLA alleles. The presence/absence analyses assumed that sequencing depth was roughly uniform across donors, and that assumption may not be true. In an earlier analysis of approximately 590 of the donors, most TCR beta V segments appeared in productive rearrangements about 87% or about 30% of the time, broadly matching IMGT annotations. A further reported finding was that TCR beta sequences accurately predicted the HLA-A and HLA-B alleles for most subjects in the first cohort. Linkage disequilibrium might explain the correlated functional status among segregating V segments, but an unknown experimental factor could not be ruled out. The classifier was reported to diagnose cytomegalovirus status with high specificity and sensitivity in both the original cohort and the validation cohort. The earlier analysis of nearly 600 of the donors excluded 15 to 20 rarely observed V segments, including chromosome 9 orphons, because counts were too low. While some public TCRs were present in many individuals, most TCR sequences turned up only very rarely across donors. The only immune exposure information available for the cohort was CMV serostatus. It was suggested by the authors that the approach could potentially be generalized to other disease states and immunological phenotypes. HLA typing was unavailable for some donors at each locus, so association tests used only the typed subset. According to a later analysis, most CMV-associated TCR beta chains appeared to be HLA-restricted, and the HLA associations seemed to be driven largely by CMV exposure. In vitro tests confirmed that a few of the cytomegalovirus-associated TCR beta chains recognize cytomegalovirus antigens. In a later analysis, HLA-associated TCR beta chains were found to be more clonally expanded and to have lower generation probabilities than equally common non-associated chains. In a later genetic analysis, a missense DCLRE1C variant was associated with V-gene and J-gene trimming of TCR beta chains, and the association was replicated in an independent cohort. The cohort was sequenced for TCR beta chains only, and without alpha or paired-chain data the features that could be detected were limited. Several of the top co-occurrence clusters appeared to be linked to parvovirus B19, influenza, CMV and Epstein-Barr virus, according to a later analysis. A cluster of highly shared sequence variants was judged likely to represent a technical artifact of the sequencing pipeline. A later analysis found that TCR association rates varied across HLA loci, with DRB1 alleles showing the most associated TCRs and HLA-C alleles the fewest. Some IMGT-functional V segments, including TRBV6-2 and TRBV6-3, could not be told apart with the 87-base-pair reads, so those segments were excluded. When HLA alleles, especially DR and DQ, strongly co-occurred, attributing TCR associations to individual alleles was difficult.

Comments on this clone: Its antigen has not been determined. No much larger clone exists at a distance of one base, and base qualities are not known.

Trimming at the junction amounts to 5 bases on V and 2 bases on J, and the germline ends lie 20 bases apart. Including the terminal cysteine and phenylalanine, the CDR3 comprises 16 residues. The only DNA kept is the CDR3, 48 bases in frame from the first base. The germline V gene yields SQVTM for CDR1 and ANQGSEA for CDR2. The cohort comprised 710 or so healthy bone marrow donors. At the time of sampling, every cohort member was nominally healthy, though immune exposures that went unrecorded were likely present. Of the 700 or so cohort members, just under 300 had a positive CMV serostatus and 352 had a negative one, while no CMV serostatus was recorded for the donor. Every donor gave a peripheral blood sample, and the peripheral blood mononuclear cells from that sample were used for TCR beta sequencing. The Qiagen DNeasy Blood Extraction Kit was used to extract genomic DNA from the blood cell samples.

The library was built by means of the immunoSEQ multiplex PCR assay. For the multiplex PCR, a mixture combining 60 forward primers for TCR Vbeta segments and 13 reverse primers for TCR Jbeta segments was used. Amplification of the CDR3 region of rearranged TCR beta genes was performed with a multiplex PCR assay on genomic DNA. The amplified TCR beta libraries were sequenced on the Illumina HiSeq System as 87-base-pair reads. The study's own analysis went as follows. A later analysis counted approximately 76 million unique TCR beta chains across the 650 to 700 repertoires, and some 11 million of these chains were shared by at least two donors. To remove PCR and sequencing errors, raw reads were error-corrected and collapsed into unique sequences using a nearest-neighbor algorithm that merged closely related sequences. Alignment of CDR3 sequences to IMGT reference sequences was used to assign V, D and J gene segments. For a sequence to be retained, a match of at least six nucleotides was required to both a V gene segment and a J gene segment. A rearrangement was called productive if the CDR3 had no stop codons and remained in frame with V and J, and every other rearrangement was called non-productive. CDR3 was defined by IMGT convention, running from the second conserved V-encoded cysteine to the conserved J-encoded phenylalanine. In an earlier analysis of some 550 of the donors, sequences lacking an unambiguous match to a single V gene segment were excluded. In an earlier analysis of approximately 610 of the donors, V segments were called functional above 56.7% productive rearrangements and were called segregating when the between-donor standard deviation exceeded 5%. A statistical classification framework was built for diagnosing cytomegalovirus status from the catalog of TCR beta chain sequences. A later analysis assigned V and J genes by comparing TCR nucleotide sequences with IMGT/GENE-DB human TR gene sequences. Using the TCRdist pipeline, a later analysis assigned CDR3 sequences along with most-parsimonious VDJ recombination scenarios. In a later analysis, each TCR beta chain was defined by its CDR3 amino acid sequence together with its V-gene family, and reads lacking a unique V-gene family were excluded. As a way to deal with suspected cross-contamination and a sequencing artifact, a later analysis dropped 640 or so nucleotide sequences that were highly shared and had low generation probability. A later analysis calculated a clonal expansion index for each public chain from normalized within-repertoire ranks of inferred template counts. In a later analysis, generation probabilities were computed using a VDJ recombination model fitted to out-of-frame rearrangements, and the results were checked against IGoR. A later analysis scored TCR-TCR, TCR-HLA and TCR-CMV co-occurrence with hypergeometric tests, applying a repertoire-size bias correction to TCR pairs. To estimate false discovery rates, a later analysis permuted the HLA or CMV assignments 20 times. In a later analysis, co-occurring TCRs were grouped using DBSCAN, with TCRdist sequence similarity added in when clustering inside HLA-allele-positive subsets. For co-occurrence clustering, repertoires with fewer than 30,000 or more than 120,000 public chains were excluded, along with four or five repertoires with anomalous nucleotide sharing. This immuneACCESS table, as held by TCRdb, lists in-frame sequences with V and J called but not all clones. Of the missing ones, under half trace to an unresolved V gene in checked studies; the others have no known cause. That table furnishes V, J and clone size, whereas the DNA furnished D and trimming. This sample lists under 100,000 clones; roughly 80% were detected once. In total, the top ten clones hold 13% of the sample.

Specimen: PBMCs. The chain links TRBV29-1 with TRBJ2-3, and perhaps TRBD1 as D gene, on 6 matching bases. The sequence was collected from a human donor in good health. The DNA sequence reads TGCAGCGTTAACCTCAGACAGGAAGGTTACACAGATACGCAGTATTTT. The encoded protein is CSVNLRQEGYTDTQYF.